These T cell receptor beta chains were read from a single sample in a study of cytomegalovirus exposure and HLA in healthy donors. Produced via immunoSEQ multiplex PCR; TCRdb's table is partial and in-frame only. The data contain tens of thousands of clones, approximately 70% of them singletons. The sample comprised PBMCs. The receptors were sampled from a woman in her 50s in good health and CMV-seropositive. The CDR3 runs from the conserved cysteine through the conserved F or W. D genes are given only for firm matches. The size field is filled for only some rows; it gives once, few, many or a size class.

CDR3 length: 12; V gene: TRBV30; clone size: -; D gene: TRBD2; J gene: TRBJ2-7; CDR3 DNA: TGTGCCTCACGGACTAGCGGCTACGAGCAGTACTTC; CDR3 protein: CASRTSGYEQYF
CDR3 length: 19; V gene: TRBV28; clone size: -; D gene: TRBD1; J gene: TRBJ2-7; CDR3 DNA: TGTGCCAGCAGTCGGCAAGGATGGGCCCGGGACAGGGTTCCCTACGAGCAGTACTTC; CDR3 protein: CASSRQGWARDRVPYEQYF
CDR3 length: 13; V gene: TRBV7-9; clone size: few; D gene: -; J gene: TRBJ1-2; CDR3 DNA: TGTGCCAGCAGCTTAGGAGGTGCTGTTGGCTACACCTTC; CDR3 protein: CASSLGGAVGYTF
CDR3 length: 12; V gene: TRBV28; clone size: -; D gene: -; J gene: TRBJ1-1; CDR3 DNA: TGTGCCAGCAGGACAGGTAACACTGAAGCTTTCTTT; CDR3 protein: CASRTGNTEAFF
CDR3 length: 23; V gene: TRBV23-1; clone size: -; D gene: TRBD2; J gene: TRBJ2-3; CDR3 DNA: TGCGCCAGCCCTTACGAGGGAGGGAAAAACCCCGGGACTAGCGGGAGGGCCGAAGATACGCAGTATTTT; CDR3 protein: CASPYEGGKNPGTSGRAEDTQYF
CDR3 length: 14; V gene: TRBV6-5; clone size: few; D gene: -; J gene: TRBJ1-1; CDR3 DNA: TGTGCCAGCAGTGGAACCGGGAGTCACACTGAAGCTTTCTTT; CDR3 protein: CASSGTGSHTEAFF
CDR3 length: 16; V gene: TRBV27; clone size: -; D gene: -; J gene: TRBJ1-5; CDR3 DNA: TGTGCCAGCAGTTTATACCCAGGGAGGAGCAATCAGCCCCAGCATTTT; CDR3 protein: CASSLYPGRSNQPQHF
CDR3 length: 16; V gene: TRBV7-9; clone size: -; D gene: TRBD1; J gene: TRBJ2-1; CDR3 DNA: TGTGCCAGCAGCTCCAGGGGGTTCAACGCCTACAATGAGCAGTTCTTC; CDR3 protein: CASSSRGFNAYNEQFF
CDR3 length: 16; V gene: TRBV7-2; clone size: -; D gene: TRBD1; J gene: TRBJ2-7; CDR3 DNA: TGTGCCAGCAGCTTAGTACCGGGACAGGGGCATTACGAGCAGTACTTC; CDR3 protein: CASSLVPGQGHYEQYF
CDR3 length: 16; V gene: TRBV4-3; clone size: -; D gene: -; J gene: TRBJ1-4; CDR3 DNA: TGCGCCAGCAGCCATAACCAACGACAGACTAATGAAAAACTGTTTTTT; CDR3 protein: CASSHNQRQTNEKLFF
CDR3 length: 15; V gene: TRBV7-9; clone size: -; D gene: -; J gene: TRBJ1-2; CDR3 DNA: TGTGCCAGCAGCTCCCGGGGGGGGATGGTCGATGGCTACACCTTC; CDR3 protein: CASSSRGGMVDGYTF
CDR3 length: 12; V gene: TRBV15; clone size: -; D gene: -; J gene: TRBJ1-2; CDR3 DNA: TGTGCCACCAGCAGAGTTGAGGGAGGCTACACCTTC; CDR3 protein: CATSRVEGGYTF
CDR3 length: 15; V gene: TRBV4-3; clone size: -; D gene: -; J gene: TRBJ2-6; CDR3 DNA: TGCGCCAGCAGCCAAGACAGGGGTGGGGCCAACGTCCTGACTTTC; CDR3 protein: CASSQDRGGANVLTF
CDR3 length: 15; V gene: TRBV14; clone size: few; D gene: -; J gene: TRBJ2-7; CDR3 DNA: TGTGCCAGCAGCCAGGGCCCATCGCAAATTTACGAGCAGTACTTC; CDR3 protein: CASSQGPSQIYEQYF
CDR3 length: 16; V gene: TRBV28; clone size: -; D gene: -; J gene: TRBJ2-1; CDR3 DNA: TGTGCCAGCAGTCCAATTCAGGGAACCCCCTACAATGAGCAGTTCTTC; CDR3 protein: CASSPIQGTPYNEQFF
CDR3 length: 14; V gene: TRBV7-9; clone size: -; D gene: TRBD1; J gene: TRBJ1-2; CDR3 DNA: TGTGCCAGCAGGCCCGGGACAGGGTCCTATGGCTACACCTTC; CDR3 protein: CASRPGTGSYGYTF
CDR3 length: 12; V gene: TRBV30; clone size: -; D gene: TRBD1; J gene: TRBJ2-5; CDR3 DNA: TGTGCCTGGAGTGGACAGGGGGAGACCCAGTACTTC; CDR3 protein: CAWSGQGETQYF
CDR3 length: 14; V gene: TRBV19; clone size: -; D gene: -; J gene: TRBJ2-7; CDR3 DNA: TGTGCCAGTAGCCCTAGCGCCGACTTGGGCGAGCAGTACTTC; CDR3 protein: CASSPSADLGEQYF
CDR3 length: 13; V gene: TRBV27; clone size: -; D gene: -; J gene: TRBJ2-7; CDR3 DNA: TGTGCCAGCAGTAAGGACTACTGGTACGAGCAGTACTTC; CDR3 protein: CASSKDYWYEQYF
CDR3 length: 16; V gene: TRBV7-2; clone size: -; D gene: -; J gene: TRBJ2-3; CDR3 DNA: TGTGCCAGCAGCTTAGGGGTGGGGCCTGGCACAGATACGCAGTATTTT; CDR3 protein: CASSLGVGPGTDTQYF
CDR3 length: 13; V gene: TRBV7-8; clone size: -; D gene: -; J gene: TRBJ2-7; CDR3 DNA: TGTGCCAGCAGCCCACAGGGAACCTACGAGCAGTACTTC; CDR3 protein: CASSPQGTYEQYF
CDR3 length: 13; V gene: TRBV4-1; clone size: -; D gene: TRBD1; J gene: TRBJ2-7; CDR3 DNA: TGCGCCAGCAGCCAACAACAGGGGGGCGAGCAGTACTTC; CDR3 protein: CASSQQQGGEQYF
CDR3 length: 13; V gene: TRBV11-3; clone size: -; D gene: -; J gene: TRBJ2-1; CDR3 DNA: TGTGCCAGCAGCTTAGGCCAGCGAGATGAGCAGTTCTTC; CDR3 protein: CASSLGQRDEQFF
CDR3 length: 13; V gene: TRBV5-1; clone size: few; D gene: -; J gene: TRBJ1-6; CDR3 DNA: TGCGCCAGCAGCTTTAAGGACTATTCACCCCTCCACTTT; CDR3 protein: CASSFKDYSPLHF
CDR3 length: 15; V gene: TRBV5-6; clone size: -; D gene: TRBD1; J gene: TRBJ2-7; CDR3 DNA: TGTGCCAGCAGCTTAGCCGGGACAGGGGGAGACGAGCAGTACTTC; CDR3 protein: CASSLAGTGGDEQYF
CDR3 length: 14; V gene: TRBV5-1; clone size: once; D gene: -; J gene: TRBJ2-2; CDR3 DNA: TGCGCCAGCAGCTTGGGGGCGGGCACCGGGGAGCTGTTTTTT; CDR3 protein: CASSLGAGTGELFF
CDR3 length: 18; V gene: TRBV14; clone size: -; D gene: -; J gene: TRBJ2-7; CDR3 DNA: TGTGCCAGCAGCCAAGATAGAAGGGGTCTAGTCAGCTCCTACGAGCAGTACTTC; CDR3 protein: CASSQDRRGLVSSYEQYF
CDR3 length: 18; V gene: TRBV7-2; clone size: few; D gene: TRBD1; J gene: TRBJ2-3; CDR3 DNA: TGTGCCAGCAGCGCTTTTCCCACCGGGACAGGGAACACAGATACGCAGTATTTT; CDR3 protein: CASSAFPTGTGNTDTQYF
CDR3 length: 15; V gene: TRBV7-6; clone size: -; D gene: -; J gene: TRBJ1-5; CDR3 DNA: TGTGCCAGCAGCCCCGCACGGGGTAGCAATCAGCCCCAGCATTTT; CDR3 protein: CASSPARGSNQPQHF
CDR3 length: 15; V gene: TRBV15; clone size: -; D gene: TRBD1; J gene: TRBJ1-4; CDR3 DNA: TGTGCCACCAGCAGAGATCGACAGGGAAATGAAAAACTGTTTTTT; CDR3 protein: CATSRDRQGNEKLFF